The clone carrying this T cell receptor delta chain was counted only a few times. Its antigen is still unknown. A far larger clone differs by one base, so this is likely a read error. The same CDR3 arises from other DNA sequences in this sample as well. The sample comes from a study of gammadelta T cells in human blood. This CDR3 has 19 amino acids. J gave up 0 bases and V 2 bases, and 7 bases lay outside the gene matches. CDR1 is GEAIGNYY, CDR2 EKD, per germline. TCRdb ran CATT on the RT-PCR reads. The data hold some 1,000 delta-chain clones, with less than 40% observed a single time. Findings of the study overall: Right after birth, innate γδ T cells reportedly expanded polyclonally after microbial exposure.

The source of this sequence is a human donor. J is TRDJ3 and V is TRDV2, with 9 bases fitting TRDD3. The sample taken for sequencing was Vgamma9Vdelta2 gamma-delta T cells from infant blood. CDR3 nucleotides: TGTGCCTGTGACAAAGTACTGGGGGACAGCTCCTGGGACACCCGACAGATGTTTTTC. Translated: CACDKVLGDSSWDTRQMFF.